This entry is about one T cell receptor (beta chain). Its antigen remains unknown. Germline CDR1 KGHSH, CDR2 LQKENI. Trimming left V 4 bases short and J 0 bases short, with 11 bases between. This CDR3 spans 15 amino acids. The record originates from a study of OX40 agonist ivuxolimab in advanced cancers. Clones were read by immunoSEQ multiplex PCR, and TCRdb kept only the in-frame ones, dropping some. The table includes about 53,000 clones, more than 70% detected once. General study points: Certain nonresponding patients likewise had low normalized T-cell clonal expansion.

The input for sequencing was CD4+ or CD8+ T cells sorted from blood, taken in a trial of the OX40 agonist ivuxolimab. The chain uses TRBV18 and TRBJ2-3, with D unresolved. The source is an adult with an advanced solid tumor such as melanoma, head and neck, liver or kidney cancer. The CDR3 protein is CASSRPEVSTDTQYF. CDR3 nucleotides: TGTGCCAGCTCACGACCCGAGGTTAGCACAGATACGCAGTATTTT.